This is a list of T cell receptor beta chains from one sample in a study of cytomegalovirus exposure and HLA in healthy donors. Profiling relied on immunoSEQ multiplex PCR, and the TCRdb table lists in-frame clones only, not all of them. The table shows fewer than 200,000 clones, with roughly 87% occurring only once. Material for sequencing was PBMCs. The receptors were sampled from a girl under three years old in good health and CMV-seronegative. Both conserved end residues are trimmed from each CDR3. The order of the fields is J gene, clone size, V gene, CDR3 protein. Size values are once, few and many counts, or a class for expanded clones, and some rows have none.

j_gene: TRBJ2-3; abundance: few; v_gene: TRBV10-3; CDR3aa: AISGTTPFTDTQY
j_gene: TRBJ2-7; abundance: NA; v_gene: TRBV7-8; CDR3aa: ASSLGFGTGALAVNEQY
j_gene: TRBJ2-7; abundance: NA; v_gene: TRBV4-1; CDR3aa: ASSRTGTGVYEQY
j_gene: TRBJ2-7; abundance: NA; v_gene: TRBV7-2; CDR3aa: ASSLTGYYEQY
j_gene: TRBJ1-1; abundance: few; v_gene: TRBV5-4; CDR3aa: ASSLQGDLGPEAF
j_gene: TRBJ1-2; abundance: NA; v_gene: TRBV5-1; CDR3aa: ASSFAVANYGYT
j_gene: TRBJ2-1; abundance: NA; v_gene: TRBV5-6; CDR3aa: ASSYRGISYNEQF
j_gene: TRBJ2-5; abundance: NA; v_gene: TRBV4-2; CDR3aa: ASSQVLAEGRETQY
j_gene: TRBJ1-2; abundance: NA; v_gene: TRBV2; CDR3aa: ASPESRDRGYGYT
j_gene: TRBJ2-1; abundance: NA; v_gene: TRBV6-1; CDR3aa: ASGGGQDYNEQF
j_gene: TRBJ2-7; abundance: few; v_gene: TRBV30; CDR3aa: AWSPQGYEQY
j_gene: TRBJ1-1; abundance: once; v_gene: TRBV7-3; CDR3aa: ASSFPPPMTLMNTEAF
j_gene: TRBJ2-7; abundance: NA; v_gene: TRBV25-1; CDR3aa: ASSEGGGSSYEQY
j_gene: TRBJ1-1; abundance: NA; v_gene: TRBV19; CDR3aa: VSSPGTGQWLNTEAF
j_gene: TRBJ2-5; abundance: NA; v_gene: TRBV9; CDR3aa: ASSVRDFVETQY
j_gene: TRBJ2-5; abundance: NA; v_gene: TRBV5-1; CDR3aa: ASSLQGATSETQY
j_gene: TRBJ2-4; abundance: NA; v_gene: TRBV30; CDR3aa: AWSVPRGRENIQY
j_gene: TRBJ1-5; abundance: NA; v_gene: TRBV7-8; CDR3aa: ASSADRAYQPQH
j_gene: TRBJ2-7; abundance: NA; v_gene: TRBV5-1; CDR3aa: ASSIGVTGRGGEQY
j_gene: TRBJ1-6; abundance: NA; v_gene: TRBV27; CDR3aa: ASRTGKSPLH
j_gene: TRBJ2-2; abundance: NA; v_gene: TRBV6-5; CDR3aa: ASSNAGGRTGELF
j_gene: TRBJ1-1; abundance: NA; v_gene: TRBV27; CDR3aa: ASSGQGRVTEAF
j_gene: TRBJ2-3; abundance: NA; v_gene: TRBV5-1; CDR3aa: ASSLGWTSGSTDTQY
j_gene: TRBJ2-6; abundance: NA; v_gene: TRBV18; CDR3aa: ASSPGLAGSGANVLT
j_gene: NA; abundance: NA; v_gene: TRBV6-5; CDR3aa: ASSYSNSYEQY
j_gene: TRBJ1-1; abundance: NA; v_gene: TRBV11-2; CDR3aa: ASSLGTPNTEAF
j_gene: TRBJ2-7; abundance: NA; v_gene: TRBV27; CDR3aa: ASSLGRGASYEQY
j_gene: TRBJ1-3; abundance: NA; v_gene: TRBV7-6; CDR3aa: ASSQGQGGGNTIY
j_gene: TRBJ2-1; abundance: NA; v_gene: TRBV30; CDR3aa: AWRPIVGGGSYNEQF
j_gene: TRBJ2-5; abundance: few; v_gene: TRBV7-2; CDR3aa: ASSQDRGYETQY
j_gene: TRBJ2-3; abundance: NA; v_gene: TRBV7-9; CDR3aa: ASSFAGPVDTQY
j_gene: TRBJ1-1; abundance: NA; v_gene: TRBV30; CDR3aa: AWSPEVGYNTEAF
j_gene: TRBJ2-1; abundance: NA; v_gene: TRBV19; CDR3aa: ASSQTGGSYNEQF
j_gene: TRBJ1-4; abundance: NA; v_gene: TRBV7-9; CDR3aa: ASSLGTGDMTNEKLF
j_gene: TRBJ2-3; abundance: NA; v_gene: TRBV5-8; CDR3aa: ASSFRDSPTDTQY
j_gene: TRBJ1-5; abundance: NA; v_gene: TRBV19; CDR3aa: ASSIEPGFYSNQPQH
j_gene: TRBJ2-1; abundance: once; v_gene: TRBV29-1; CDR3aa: SVENSPGGNEQF
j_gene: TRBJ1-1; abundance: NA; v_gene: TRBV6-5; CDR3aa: ASSYSSQGWDTEAF
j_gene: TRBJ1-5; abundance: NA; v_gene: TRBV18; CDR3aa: ASSRDRVDQPQH
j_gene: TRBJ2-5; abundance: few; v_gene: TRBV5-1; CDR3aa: ASSKERGDRGETQY
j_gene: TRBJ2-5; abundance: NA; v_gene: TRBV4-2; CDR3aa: ASSHPGGRGQETQY
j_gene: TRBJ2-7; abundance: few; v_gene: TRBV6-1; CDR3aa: ASSERAGGPYEQY
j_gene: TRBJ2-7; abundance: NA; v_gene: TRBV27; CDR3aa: ASSFQGTGPYEQY
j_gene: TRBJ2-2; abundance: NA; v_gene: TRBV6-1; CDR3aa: ASSEVMGAHGGELF
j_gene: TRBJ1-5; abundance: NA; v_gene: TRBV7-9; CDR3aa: ASSFGLASSWRDQPQH
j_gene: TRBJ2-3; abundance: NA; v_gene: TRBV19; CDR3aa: ASSLSGSTDTQY
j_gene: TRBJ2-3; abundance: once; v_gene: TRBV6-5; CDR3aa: ASSSGTGGTDTQY
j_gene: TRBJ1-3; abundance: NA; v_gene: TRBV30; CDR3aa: AWSTGPNTIY
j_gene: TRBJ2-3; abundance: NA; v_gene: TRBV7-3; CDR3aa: ASSLPGDTQY
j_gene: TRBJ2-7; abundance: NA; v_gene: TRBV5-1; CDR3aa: ASSLGLTQTYEQY
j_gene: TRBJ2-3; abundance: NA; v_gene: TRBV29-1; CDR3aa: SVSSTDTQY
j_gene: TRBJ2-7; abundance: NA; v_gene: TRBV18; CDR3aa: ASSPRGDSYEQY
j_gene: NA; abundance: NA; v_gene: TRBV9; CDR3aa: ASSVDDRGTYEQY
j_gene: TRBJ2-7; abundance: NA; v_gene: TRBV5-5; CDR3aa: ASSPMTGFGTGPFYEQY
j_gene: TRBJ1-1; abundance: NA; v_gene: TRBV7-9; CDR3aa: ASSQNEGWDTEAF
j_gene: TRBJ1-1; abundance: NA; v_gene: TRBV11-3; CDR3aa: ASSLWRNTEAF
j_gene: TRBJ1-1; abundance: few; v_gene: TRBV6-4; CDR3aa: ASRPNRGAGTEAF